This T cell receptor (beta chain) was captured in a study of PD-L1 blockade in urothelial cancer. Study overall: Investigators checked blood 3 weeks (second dose) and 6 weeks after treatment start.

Here immunoSEQ multiplex PCR was the method, and the copy in TCRdb shows in-frame clones only, minus some. The repertoire holds tens of thousands of clones, about 90% seen once, with 1.6% in the top ten. Time point specified: pretreatment peripheral blood. The V end was cut by 2 bases, the J end by 0 bases, with 16 bases between. The CDR3 spans 16 residues. Per the germline V gene, CDR1 is GTSNPN and CDR2 is SVGIG (reference sequence). This clonotype was obtained from a man aged 60-69 years with urothelial cancer. The rearrangement uses TRBV30 and TRBJ1-2; D might be TRBD1 (6 bases). Material: PBMCs, obtained around atezolizumab (anti-PD-L1) treatment. CDR3: CAWSQVPDSSNYGYTF. CDR3 nucleotides: TGTGCCTGGAGTCAGGTTCCGGACAGCTCTAACTATGGCTACACCTTC.